This note documents a single TCR beta chain sequence. Assay: immunoSEQ multiplex PCR; the TCRdb copy retains only in-frame clones and omits some. There are roughly 43,000 clones in the sample; approximately 85% occur only once, and about 15% lies in the top ten. The data belong to a study of blood T cell repertoires in COVID-19. Sequenced sample: peripheral blood. This clonotype was sampled from a human donor in a cohort sampled during active COVID-19. The donor label of this sample is uncertain.

CDR3 sequence reads: CASSQGAHNEQFF. CDR3 DNA: TGCGCCAGCAGCCAAGGGGCCCACAATGAGCAGTTCTTC. J is TRBJ2-1 and V is TRBV4-3; D is undetermined. Germline values: CDR1 LGHNA, CDR2 YSLEER. The CDR3 consists of 13 residues. V was shortened by 1 base and J by 5 bases, with 6 bases between the two germline ends.